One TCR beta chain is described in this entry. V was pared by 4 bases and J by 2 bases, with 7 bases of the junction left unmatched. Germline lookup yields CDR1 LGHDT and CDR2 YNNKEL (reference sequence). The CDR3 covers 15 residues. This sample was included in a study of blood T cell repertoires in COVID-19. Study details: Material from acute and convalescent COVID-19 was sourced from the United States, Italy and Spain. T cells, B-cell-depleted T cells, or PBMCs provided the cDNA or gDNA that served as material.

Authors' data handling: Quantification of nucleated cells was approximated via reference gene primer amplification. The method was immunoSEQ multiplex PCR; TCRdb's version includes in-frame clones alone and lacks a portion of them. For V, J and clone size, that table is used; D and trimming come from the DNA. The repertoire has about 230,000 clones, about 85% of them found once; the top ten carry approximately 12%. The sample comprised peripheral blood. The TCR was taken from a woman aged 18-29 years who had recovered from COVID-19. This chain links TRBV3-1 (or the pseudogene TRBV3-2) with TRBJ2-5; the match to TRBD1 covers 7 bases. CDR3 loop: CASSRNPDRQETQYF. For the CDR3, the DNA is TGTGCCAGCAGCCGAAACCCGGACAGGCAAGAGACCCAGTACTTC.